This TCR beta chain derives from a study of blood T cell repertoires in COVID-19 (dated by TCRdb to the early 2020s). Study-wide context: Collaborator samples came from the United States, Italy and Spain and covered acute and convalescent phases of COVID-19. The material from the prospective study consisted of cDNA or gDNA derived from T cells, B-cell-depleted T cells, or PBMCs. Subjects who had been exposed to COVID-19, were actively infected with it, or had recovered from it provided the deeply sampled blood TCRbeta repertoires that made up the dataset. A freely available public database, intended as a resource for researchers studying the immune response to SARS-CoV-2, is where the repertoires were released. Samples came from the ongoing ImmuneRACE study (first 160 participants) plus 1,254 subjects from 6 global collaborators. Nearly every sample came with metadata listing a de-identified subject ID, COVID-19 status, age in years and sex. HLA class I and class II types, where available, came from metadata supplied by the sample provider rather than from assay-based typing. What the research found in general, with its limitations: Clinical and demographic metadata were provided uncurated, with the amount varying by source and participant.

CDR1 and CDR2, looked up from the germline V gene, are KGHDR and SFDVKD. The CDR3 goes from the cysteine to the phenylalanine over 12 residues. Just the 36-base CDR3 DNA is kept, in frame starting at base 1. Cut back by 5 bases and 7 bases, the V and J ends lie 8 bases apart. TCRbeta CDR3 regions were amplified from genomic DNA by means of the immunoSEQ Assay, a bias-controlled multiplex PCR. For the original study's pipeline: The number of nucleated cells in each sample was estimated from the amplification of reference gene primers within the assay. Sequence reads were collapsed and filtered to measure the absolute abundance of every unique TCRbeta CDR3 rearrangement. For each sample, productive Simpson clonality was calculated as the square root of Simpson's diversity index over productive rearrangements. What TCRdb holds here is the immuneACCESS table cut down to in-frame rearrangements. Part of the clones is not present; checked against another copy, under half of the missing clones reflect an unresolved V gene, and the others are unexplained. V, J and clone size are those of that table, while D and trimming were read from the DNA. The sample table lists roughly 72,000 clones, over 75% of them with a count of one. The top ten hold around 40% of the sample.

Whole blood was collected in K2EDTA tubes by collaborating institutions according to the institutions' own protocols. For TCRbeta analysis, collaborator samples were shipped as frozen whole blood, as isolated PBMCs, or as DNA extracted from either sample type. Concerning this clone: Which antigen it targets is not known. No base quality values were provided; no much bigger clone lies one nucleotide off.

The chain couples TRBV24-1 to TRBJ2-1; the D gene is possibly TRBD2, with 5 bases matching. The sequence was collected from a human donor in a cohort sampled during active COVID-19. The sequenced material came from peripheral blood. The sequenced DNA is TGTGCCACCAGTGGCTCGGGGAATGAGCAGTTCTTC. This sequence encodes CATSGSGNEQFF.